These 28 T cell receptor beta chains were sequenced from one sample in a study of CD8+ T cells in alopecia areata (dated by TCRdb to 2016 to 2019). The method behind the library was the immunoSEQ multiplex PCR assay. RNA was extracted from all samples and reverse transcribed into cDNA as template for TCR sequencing. Not all clones reach the TCRdb copy of this immuneACCESS table, which keeps in-frame sequences only. Checked studies attribute under half of the gap to unresolved V genes and leave the rest unexplained. This sample comprises 200,000 or so clones, roughly 60% of them detected only once. The ten largest account for 5.5% of the sample. According to the study, the label for this sample's time point signals: 20 to 30 weeks on oral tofacitinib. Reading the label with the study, this specimen's treatment or condition is: oral pan-JAK inhibitor, 5-10 mg twice daily. The sequenced sample was CD4+ T cells sorted from blood, obtained at week 24, from a patient treated with tofacitinib. The receptors here all came from a human donor with alopecia areata.

In its sample, this clone was seen once. The V gene is TRBV28, the J gene TRBJ1-2; possibly TRBD1 for D (6 bases). The germline V gene has CDR1 MDHEN and CDR2 SYDVKM. V shed 6 bases and J shed 8 bases, with 16 bases lying between them. There are 13 residues in the CDR3. The CDR3 protein is CASRYIGGLGYTF. DNA of the CDR3: TGTGCCAGCAGATATATAGGGGGGCTCGGCTACACCTTC.

This clone has a single count. The chain couples TRBV9 to TRBJ2-3; weak D call: TRBD2 (5 bases). V lost 0 bases to trimming and J lost 9 bases, with 11 bases between them. The length of the CDR3 is 13 residues. Germline V lookup: CDR1 SGDLS, CDR2 YYNGEE. Written as DNA, the CDR3 is TGTGCCAGCAGCGTAGAGTACGGGGTGACGCAGTATTTT. Translation gives CASSVEYGVTQYF. The variable domain in full, with the rest retrieved from reference TRBV9 and TRBJ2-3, is DSGVTQTPKHLITATGQRVTLRCSPRSGDLSVYWYQQSLDQGLQFLIQYYNGEERAKGNILERFSAQQFPDLHSELNLSSLELGDSALYFCASSVEYGVTQYFGPGTRLTVL.

V is TRBV29-1 and J is TRBJ2-5; TRBD1 matches at 10 bases. This CDR3 has 13 amino acids. V lost 6 bases, J lost 5 bases, and 6 bases stayed unmatched. Germline V gene sequence: CDR1 SQVTM, CDR2 ANQGSEA. CDR3 protein: CSVRQGASETQYF. The CDR3 bases are TGCAGCGTACGACAGGGGGCTAGTGAGACCCAGTACTTC.

CDR3 sequence reads: CASSELGLAGAHEQYF. The CDR3 nucleotides read TGTGCCAGCAGTGAACTCGGACTAGCGGGAGCTCACGAGCAGTACTTC. The chain has TRBV2 and TRBJ2-7; 13 bases match TRBD2. CDR1 SNHLY and CDR2 FYNNEI come from the germline V gene. With V trimmed by 2 bases and J by 5 bases, 6 bases remained unmatched. The CDR3 is made up of 16 amino acids.

This clone turned up a few times. The genes are TRBV7-3 and TRBJ2-3; TRBD2 matches at 15 bases. The junction had 7 bases not matched to a gene; V was cut back by 5 bases and J by 1 base. The length of the CDR3 is 18 residues. Germline V gene data show CDR1 as SGHTA and CDR2 as FQGTGA. The CDR3 is CASSTGLAGGPRTDTQYF. CDR3 nucleotide sequence: TGTGCCAGCAGCACAGGACTAGCGGGAGGGCCGCGCACAGATACGCAGTATTTT.

This clone was counted once. The chain carries TRBV10-3 and TRBJ1-1; D is ambiguous. V was cut by 7 bases and J by 3 bases, with 15 bases left in between. The CDR3 extends over 14 amino acids. Germline CDR1 ENHRY, CDR2 SYGVKD. CDR3 protein: CAIKEGLGDTEAFF. CDR3 bases: TGTGCCATCAAGGAGGGATTAGGCGACACTGAAGCTTTCTTT.

The J gene is TRBJ1-6, the V gene TRBV27; TRBD1 agrees at 8 bases. The CDR3 runs 15 residues. Germline trimming cut 6 bases from V and 8 bases from J; bases unmatched to any gene: 9. Germline V gene sequence: CDR1 MNHEY, CDR2 SMNVEV (reference sequence). This CDR3 is CASRSSQGAYSPLHF. The CDR3 nucleotides are TGTGCCAGCAGGTCTTCCCAGGGGGCCTATTCACCCCTCCACTTT.

The chain has TRBV4-2 and TRBJ2-5; TRBD2 aligns across 8 bases. The germline V gene has CDR1 LGHNA and CDR2 YNFKEQ. The J segment lost 2 bases and the V segment lost 0 bases, leaving 2 bases of the junction unmatched. This CDR3 is 15 amino acids long. The CDR3 sequence is CASSQDPGGQETQYF. CDR3 nucleotide sequence: TGTGCCAGCAGCCAAGACCCGGGGGGGCAAGAGACCCAGTACTTC.

The chain recombines TRBV28 with TRBJ2-5, with D possibly being TRBD1 (7 bases). V was clipped by 6 bases and J by 5 bases, with 22 bases between them. The CDR3 length is 16 residues. Germline values: CDR1 MDHEN, CDR2 SYDVKM. CDR3 loop: CASSLLGQGGMETQYF. Written as DNA, the CDR3 is TGTGCCAGCAGCCTACTGGGGCAGGGGGGTATGGAGACCCAGTACTTC.

The V and J genes are TRBV5-1 and TRBJ2-3; 10 bases line up with TRBD2. Per the germline V gene, CDR1 is SGHRS and CDR2 is YFSETQ. The CDR3 is 14 amino acids. V shed 2 bases and J 6 bases; nucleotides not matched to a gene: 3. The CDR3 region is CASSFNSGRDTQYF. CDR3 in DNA: TGCGCCAGCAGCTTCAATAGCGGGAGGGATACGCAGTATTTT.

This CDR3 is CASSETRGGNEQFF. CDR3 bases: TGTGCCAGCAGTGAAACCCGAGGAGGAAATGAGCAGTTCTTC. The chain recombines TRBV2 with TRBJ2-1; possible D gene TRBD2, 5 bases. The ends were cut back, 2 bases at V and 7 bases at J, with 12 bases in the middle. CDR1 is SNHLY, CDR2 FYNNEI, per germline. The CDR3 sequence is 14 residues long.

The chain combines TRBV19 with TRBJ2-1; the match to TRBD1 covers 9 bases. Germline loops: CDR1 LNHDA, CDR2 SQIVND (reference sequence). With 6 bases clipped from V and 12 bases from J, the junction kept 9 bases outside the gene matches. The CDR3 runs to 13 residues. This CDR3 is CASSEDRGSSQFF. In DNA form, the CDR3 reads TGTGCCAGTAGCGAGGACAGGGGATCATCGCAGTTCTTC.

The V and J genes are TRBV6-5 and TRBJ2-5; 10 bases agree with TRBD2. V dropped 7 bases and J dropped 2; count of bases not matched to a gene: 4. CDR1 and CDR2 from the germline V gene are MNHEY and SVGAGI. CDR3 length: 14 residues. The CDR3 region has the DNA TGTGCCAGCACGGTAGCGGGAGGACAAGAGACCCAGTACTTC. Its translation is CASTVAGGQETQYF.

The chain uses TRBV7-9 and TRBJ1-1; a weak D match, TRBD1 (5 bases). The germline gives CDR1 SEHNR, CDR2 FQNEAQ (reference sequence). Trimming removed 4 bases from V and 7 bases from J, with 13 bases in between. The CDR3 totals 13 residues. DNA of the CDR3: TGTGCCAGCAGCTCCTCAGGGAGGTTTGAAGCTTTCTTT. The encoded protein is CASSSSGRFEAFF. The whole variable domain, remainder taken from reference TRBV7-9 and TRBJ1-1, is DTGVSQNPRHKITKRGQNVTFRCDPISEHNRLYWYRQTLGQGPEFLTYFQNEAQLEKSRLLSDRFSAERPKGSFSTLEIQRTEQGDSAMYLCASSSSGRFEAFFGQGTRLTVV.

The J gene is TRBJ1-5, the V gene TRBV23-1; 10 bases agree with TRBD1. TRBV23-1 counts as an open reading frame of uncertain function. There are 17 residues in the CDR3. With 4 bases clipped from V and 6 bases from J, the junction kept 12 bases outside the gene matches. The CDR3 protein is CASSPREGTGVGQPQHF. The DNA of the CDR3 is TGCGCCAGCAGTCCACGCGAAGGGACAGGGGTGGGTCAGCCCCAGCATTTT.

The chain combines TRBV30 with TRBJ1-5; no clear D. This CDR3 is 13 amino acids long. V shed 3 bases and J shed 9 bases, with 15 bases lying between them. The germline gives CDR1 GTSNPN, CDR2 SVGIG (reference sequence). The DNA of the CDR3 is TGTGCCTGGAGCCAAGGACCCGGGCGGCCCCAGCATTTT. This gives the protein CAWSQGPGRPQHF.

Only a few counts were recorded for this clone. The chain couples TRBV9 to TRBJ2-1; 11 nucleotides match TRBD2. With 3 bases clipped from V and 2 bases from J, the junction kept 4 bases outside the gene matches. The CDR3 covers 16 residues. CDR1 SGDLS and CDR2 YYNGEE come from the germline V gene. The CDR3 nucleotides are TGTGCCAGCAGCGGGATAGCGGGAGGGCCCTACAATGAGCAGTTCTTC. Protein sequence: CASSGIAGGPYNEQFF.

This clone was counted once. CDR3: CASSFQGNYGYTF. CDR3 sequence (DNA): TGTGCCAGCAGCTTTCAGGGGAACTATGGCTACACCTTC. The chain carries TRBV11-2 and TRBJ1-2, with D maybe TRBD1 (6 bases). The length of the CDR3 is 13 residues. Between the trimmed V and J ends, which lost 3 bases and 2 bases, there was a span of 7 bases. In germline, CDR1 is SGHAT, CDR2 FQNNGV. The full variable domain, rest sourced from reference TRBV11-2 and TRBJ1-2, is EAGVAQSPRYKIIEKRQSVAFWCNPISGHATLYWYQQILGQGPKLLIQFQNNGVVDDSQLPKDRFSAERLKGVDSTLKIQPAKLEDSAVYLCASSFQGNYGYTFGSGTRLTVV.

This clone has more than one count but fewer than ten. The chain links TRBV4-3 to TRBJ1-1, with TRBD1 as a possible D gene (6 bases). This CDR3 spans 13 amino acids. The germline V gene has CDR1 LGHNA and CDR2 YSLEER. Trimming stripped 0 bases from V and 5 bases from J, with 7 bases between. The CDR3 sequence is CASSQERGTEAFF. The DNA of the CDR3 is TGCGCCAGCAGCCAAGAGAGGGGGACTGAAGCTTTCTTT.

This chain links TRBV18 with TRBJ1-2; 8 bases match TRBD1. The CDR3 contains 14 residues. V lost 3 bases to trimming and J lost 3 bases; unmatched junction nucleotides: 3. CDR1 is KGHSH and CDR2 is LQKENI in the germline V gene. CDR3 protein: CASSPEQGDYGYTF. In DNA form, the CDR3 reads TGTGCCAGCTCACCGGAACAGGGGGACTATGGCTACACCTTC.

The rearrangement joins TRBV10-3 to TRBJ2-7, with no clear D. The CDR3 length is 16 residues. CDR1 and CDR2 from the germline V gene are ENHRY and SYGVKD. The V end lost 0 bases, the J end lost 0 bases, and 12 bases lay between the germline ends. The CDR3 loop reads CAISESERISSYEQYF. CDR3 sequence (DNA): TGTGCCATCAGTGAGTCGGAGAGGATCAGCTCCTACGAGCAGTACTTC.

This clone has more than one count but fewer than ten. The chain is built from TRBV6-6 and TRBJ2-7; 7 bases agree with TRBD2. The V segment lost 5 bases and the J segment 2 bases; nucleotides outside the gene matches: 6. This CDR3 is built from 14 residues. CDR1 is MNHNY, CDR2 SVGAGI, per germline (reference sequence). CDR3 DNA: TGTGCCAGCAGTCCCCAGGCGGGGGCCTACGAGCAGTACTTC. Protein sequence: CASSPQAGAYEQYF.

DNA for the CDR3: TGTGCCAGCAGCTTAGAGGGACTAGCGGAATACGAGCAGTACTTC. It yields the protein CASSLEGLAEYEQYF. The chain uses TRBV7-2 and TRBJ2-7, with 11 bases aligning to TRBD2. V lost 1 base to trimming and J lost 4 bases; unmatched junction nucleotides: 3. The length of the CDR3 is 15 residues. Germline V CDR1 and CDR2: SGHTA, FQGNSA.

This clone was seen more than once but under ten times. J is TRBJ2-7 and V is TRBV4-1, with D perhaps matching TRBD2 (6 bases). The CDR3 consists of 14 residues. The V gene's germline CDR1 is MGHRA and CDR2 YSYEKL. V dropped 5 bases and J dropped 3 bases, with 14 bases sitting between them. CDR3 in amino acids: CASSAPGEYYEQYF. Here the CDR3 DNA reads TGCGCCAGCAGCGCACCGGGAGAGTACTACGAGCAGTACTTC.

The CDR3 DNA follows: TGTGCCTGGAGTACCCCAACCCTAAATCAGCCCCAGCATTTT. Amino acids: CAWSTPTLNQPQHF. V usage is TRBV30 and J usage is TRBJ1-5; no definite D call. The V end was cut by 2 bases, the J end by 4 bases, with 12 bases between. Germline CDR1 and CDR2: GTSNPN and SVGIG (reference sequence). This CDR3 contains 14 residues.

The chain couples TRBV7-8 to TRBJ2-3, with D perhaps assigned TRBD1 or TRBD2 (6 bases each). V was trimmed by 10 bases and J by 4 bases, leaving 21 bases between them. Looked up from germline, CDR1 is SGHVS and CDR2 is FQNEAQ. The length of the CDR3 is 15 residues. The CDR3 sequence is CAITGARSRADTQYF. The CDR3 DNA is TGTGCCATCACGGGGGCGAGAAGTCGGGCAGATACGCAGTATTTT.

The chain uses TRBV28 and TRBJ2-4, with D perhaps matching TRBD2 (5 bases). The germline V and J ends were trimmed by 3 bases and 7 bases, with 13 bases remaining between them. The germline CDR1 and CDR2 sequences are MDHEN and SYDVKM. This CDR3 spans 14 amino acids. The CDR3 DNA is TGTGCCAGCAGTTTGACCTCACGGAGGAACATTCAGTACTTC. Its translation is CASSLTSRRNIQYF.

V is TRBV28 and J is TRBJ1-2; no clear D gene. CDR3 length equals 15 residues. Trimming removed 1 base from V and 8 bases from J, with 17 bases in between. Germline-derived CDR1 and CDR2 are MDHEN and SYDVKM. The CDR3 is CASSLSGGVSGGYTF. The CDR3 region has the DNA TGTGCCAGCAGTTTATCCGGTGGCGTCTCGGGAGGCTACACCTTC.